The 24 T cell receptor beta chains below come from one sample, sequenced in a study of blood T cells in healthy people across ages. Through a sample-barcoded 5' primer and a J-beta primer mix, a second PCR was run for roughly 6 to 11 cycles. TCRdb ran MiXCR on the 5' RACE reads and lists one entry per CDR3 protein. This sample has roughly 800,000 distinct CDR3 sequences, with roughly 64% found just once. Sequencing was carried out using blood. The receptor set was obtained from a man younger than 40 in good health.

The sample holds one count of this clonotype. The V call is TRBV20-1, the J call TRBJ2-6; a possible D gene is TRBD2 (6 bases). Trimming shortened V by 6 bases and J by 2 bases, and 14 bases separated the two germline ends. The CDR3 runs 15 residues. Germline CDR1 reads DFQATT; CDR2 reads SNEGSKA (reference sequence). The CDR3 spells CSASLGGTGANVLTF. CDR3 DNA: TGCAGTGCCAGTCTAGGAGGGACTGGGGCCAACGTCCTGACTTTC.

This clonotype was found once. The chain has TRBV27 and TRBJ2-1; 9 positions match TRBD2. V lost 3 bases, J lost 7 bases, and 10 bases stayed unmatched. The CDR3 spans 16 residues. Looked up from germline, CDR1 is MNHEY and CDR2 is SMNVEV (reference sequence). For the CDR3, the DNA is TGTGCCAGCAGTTTCGGCCTTGGACTAGCGCAAAATGAGCAGTTCTTC. This codes for CASSFGLGLAQNEQFF.

The chain is built from TRBV5-4 and TRBJ2-7, with 10 positions matching TRBD2. The J call may be incorrect, as the DNA end agrees better with TRBJ2-5. CDR1 SGHNT and CDR2 YYREEE come from the germline V gene (reference sequence). This CDR3 comprises 16 residues. The CDR3 sequence: CASSPPVAGGAETQYF. The DNA for the CDR3 is TGTGCCAGCAGCCCCCCCGTAGCGGGGGGTGCGGAGACCCAGTACTTC.

This clonotype has just a few counts. The V call is TRBV7-8, the J call TRBJ2-4; D tentatively fits TRBD1 or TRBD2 (5 bases each). CDR3 length: 15 amino acids. Germline V gives CDR1 SGHVS, CDR2 FQNEAQ. Trimming left V 1 base short and J 13 bases short, with 20 bases between. The CDR3 spells CASSLGQGPYNEQYF. The CDR3, as DNA: TGTGCCAGCAGCTTAGGGCAGGGACCCTACAATGAGCAGTACTTC.

A note on this clonotype: Possible read error: a much larger clone is one base away. The rearrangement joins TRBV7-2 to TRBJ2-5; 9 bases are a match to TRBD2. Per germline, CDR1 SGHTA and CDR2 FQGNSA. Trimming removed 3 bases from V and 5 bases from J; junction bases left unmatched: 4. The CDR3 totals 14 residues. CDR3 sequence: CASSLCGGEETQYF. The CDR3 DNA reads TGTGCCAGCAGCTTGTGCGGGGGGGAGGAGACCCAGTACTTC.

V is TRBV4-1 and J is TRBJ2-7; TRBD1 aligns across 10 bases. With 1 base clipped from V and 5 bases from J, the junction kept 5 bases outside the gene matches. The CDR3 runs 15 residues. CDR1 and CDR2 (germline): MGHRA, YSYEKL. The CDR3 DNA reads TGCGCCAGCAGCCAAGTTTTCGGGACAGGGGACGAGCAGTACTTC. Translation gives CASSQVFGTGDEQYF.

The chain joins TRBV20-1 to TRBJ2-1, with D hard to call. Germline values: CDR1 DFQATT, CDR2 SNEGSKA (reference sequence). V was pared by 6 bases and J by 8 bases, with 26 bases between. This CDR3 is 16 amino acids long. DNA of the CDR3: TGCAGTGCGGCTCGGGCTAGGGTCAACTATATCGATGAGCAGTTCTTC. Translation: CSAARARVNYIDEQFF.

A single count supports this clonotype. The genes are TRBV5-1 and TRBJ2-2; D not certain. CDR1 is SGHRS, CDR2 YFSETQ, per germline. This CDR3 region has 15 residues. V was cut by 0 bases and J by 8 bases, with 14 bases left in between. The CDR3 region is CASSLGVSDVGELFF. Here the CDR3 DNA reads TGCGCCAGCAGCTTGGGAGTGTCAGACGTAGGGGAGCTGTTTTTT.

The genes are TRBV7-9 and TRBJ1-2; the D gene is possibly TRBD1 (5 bases). From germline, CDR1 is SEHNR and CDR2 FQNEAQ (reference sequence). This CDR3 has 17 residues. V lost 3 bases, J lost 0 bases, and 17 bases lay in between. The CDR3 reads CASSFLTDPTTNYGYTF. DNA for the CDR3: TGTGCCAGCAGCTTCTTGACAGACCCAACCACTAACTATGGCTACACCTTC.

The gene calls are TRBV7-2 and TRBJ2-5; 9 nucleotides agree with TRBD2. The germline gives CDR1 SGHTA, CDR2 FQGNSA. The CDR3 spans 16 residues. Germline trimming cut 1 base from V and 11 bases from J; bases unmatched to any gene: 14. The DNA for the CDR3 is TGTGCCAGCAGCTTAGGAGGGGCGGGAGGGAGTGATGAGCAGTACTTC. Translation: CASSLGGAGGSDEQYF.

J is TRBJ2-4 and V is TRBV5-1; D ambiguous. The CDR3 runs 13 residues. V shed 0 bases and J shed 8 bases, with 9 bases lying between them. Germline assignment: CDR1 SGHRS and CDR2 YFSETQ. CDR3 nucleotides: TGCGCCAGCAGCTTGGGTTATAGAGACATTCAGTACTTC. This codes for CASSLGYRDIQYF.

In this sample, this clonotype turned up once. The V gene is TRBV24-1, the J gene TRBJ2-1; D not certain. The V gene's germline CDR1 is KGHDR and CDR2 SFDVKD. Trimming took 11 bases from V and 1 from J, leaving 8 bases between them. CDR3 length: 12 residues. The CDR3 here is CASGVSYNEQFF. For the CDR3, the DNA is TGTGCCAGTGGGGTTTCCTACAATGAGCAGTTCTTC.

This clonotype showed up just a few times. The rearrangement links TRBV4-2 to TRBJ2-1; 12 bases match TRBD2. The CDR3 sequence is 15 residues long. Germline values: CDR1 LGHNA, CDR2 YNFKEQ. The V segment lost 3 bases and the J segment 8 bases; nucleotides outside the gene matches: 5. In DNA form, the CDR3 reads TGTGCCAGCAGCCACCGGACTAGCGGGATAGATGAGCAGTTCTTC. Protein sequence: CASSHRTSGIDEQFF.

The gene calls are TRBV9 and TRBJ2-6, with D tentatively TRBD1 (6 bases). CDR1 is SGDLS, CDR2 YYNGEE, per germline. CDR3 length: 16 residues. V dropped 4 bases and J dropped 6 bases, with 17 bases sitting between them. The CDR3 nucleotides are TGTGCCAGCAGCTACCAACAGGGAGTCGCGGCCAACGTCCTGACTTTC. As protein: CASSYQQGVAANVLTF.

The rearrangement joins TRBV7-2 to TRBJ1-1; 8 nucleotides match TRBD1. The CDR3 is made up of 13 amino acids. CDR1 is SGHTA, CDR2 FQGNSA, per germline. With V trimmed by 0 bases and J by 7 bases, 1 base remained unmatched. CDR3 sequence reads: CASSLADRGEAFF. CDR3 nucleotide sequence: TGTGCCAGCAGCTTAGCAGACAGGGGTGAAGCTTTCTTT.

This clonotype was seen only a few times. This chain links TRBV6-2 or TRBV6-3 with TRBJ2-3; D remains ambiguous. Looked up from germline, CDR1 is MNHEY and CDR2 is SVGEGT. CDR3 length equals 16 residues. Trimming stripped 0 bases from V and 2 bases from J, with 12 bases between. The DNA of the CDR3 is TGTGCCAGCAGTTACTCGCTCGACCCGATCACAGATACGCAGTATTTT. It yields the protein CASSYSLDPITDTQYF.

Details on this clonotype: Sequence at one end of the junction differs from germline and may be a read error. This chain connects TRBV4-2 to TRBJ1-4; D possibly corresponds to TRBD1 (5 bases). Looked up from germline, CDR1 is LGHNA and CDR2 is YNFKEQ. The CDR3 totals 15 residues. DNA for the CDR3: TGTGCCAGCAGCCAAGTGGGGGGAGACATTGAAAAGCTGTTTTTT. The encoded protein is CASSQVGGDIEKLFF.

This clonotype was recorded a few times. The gene calls are TRBV5-1 and TRBJ2-1, with 9 bases identical to TRBD2. CDR1 is SGHRS and CDR2 is YFSETQ in the germline V gene. This CDR3 spans 13 amino acids. V shed 2 bases and J 8 bases; nucleotides not matched to a gene: 2. The CDR3 loop is CASSFWTSDEQFF. The CDR3 nucleotides read TGCGCCAGCAGCTTCTGGACTAGCGATGAGCAGTTCTTC.

V gene TRBV7-2 combines with J gene TRBJ2-6; 8 nucleotides match TRBD1. J lost 0 bases, V lost 3 bases, and 7 bases had no gene match. The germline V gene encodes CDR1 SGHTA and CDR2 FQGNSA. The CDR3 extends over 18 amino acids. The CDR3 sequence: CASSFPGQALSGANVLTF. The CDR3 DNA sequence: TGTGCCAGCAGCTTCCCGGGACAGGCGCTCTCTGGGGCCAACGTCCTGACTTTC.

On this clonotype itself: The junction departs from the called germline gene at one end, perhaps through a read error. J is TRBJ2-5 and V is TRBV11-2; possible D gene TRBD1, 5 bases. The last part of the DNA fits TRBJ2-7 better; the J call may be wrong. Germline loops: CDR1 SGHAT, CDR2 FQNNGV. The CDR3 loop spans 15 amino acids. Here the CDR3 DNA reads TGTGCCAGCAGCTTAGCGGTCAGGGCCTCCCACGAGCAGTACTTC. Amino acid sequence: CASSLAVRASHEQYF.

This clonotype appeared a single time. CDR3 sequence: CASSPYPTANYGYTF. The CDR3 DNA reads TGTGCCAGCAGCCCGTACCCGACAGCTAACTATGGCTACACCTTC. The chain links TRBV27 to TRBJ1-2; D perhaps matches TRBD1 (5 bases). Germline V gene sequence: CDR1 MNHEY, CDR2 SMNVEV (reference sequence). The CDR3 loop spans 15 amino acids. Trimming stripped 6 bases from V and 0 bases from J, with 14 bases between.

CDR3 sequence reads: CASSLNGQTYEQYF. The CDR3 nucleotides are TGCGCCAGCAGCTTAAATGGTCAGACCTACGAGCAGTACTTC. This chain joins TRBV5-1 and TRBJ2-7; D gene ambiguous. V was cut by 2 bases and J by 2 bases, with 11 bases left in between. Germline V gives CDR1 SGHRS, CDR2 YFSETQ. CDR3 length equals 14 residues.

The chain has TRBV27 and TRBJ2-7; D is undetermined. The CDR3 loop spans 13 amino acids. Trimming pared 9 bases from V and 3 bases from J, leaving 15 bases between. Germline CDR1 and CDR2: MNHEY and SMNVEV (reference sequence). In DNA, the CDR3 is TGTGCCAGTGCTGGACCACCTCTCTACGAGCAGTACTTC. It translates to CASAGPPLYEQYF.

This chain links TRBV12-3 or TRBV12-4 with TRBJ2-7; weak D call: TRBD1 (6 bases). V was clipped by 5 bases and J by 3 bases, with 11 bases between them. CDR3 length: 13 amino acids. CDR3: CASSKNRVYEQYF. In DNA, the CDR3 is TGTGCCAGCAGTAAGAACAGGGTCTACGAGCAGTACTTC.